Shown below are 21 T cell receptor beta chains from a single sample sequenced in a study of T cell responses to AZD1222 COVID-19 vaccine. The method was immunoSEQ multiplex PCR; TCRdb's version includes in-frame clones alone and lacks a portion of them. The repertoire holds about 140,000 clones, with 85% to 90% as singletons. Material: peripheral blood, obtained 28 days after the second AZD1222 dose. Receptors were obtained from an adult who received the AZD1222 COVID-19 vaccine.

The rearrangement uses TRBV30 and TRBJ1-2; no reliable D call. Germline CDR1 GTSNPN, CDR2 SVGIG (reference sequence). The germline V and J ends were trimmed by 0 bases and 2 bases, with 7 bases remaining between them. The CDR3 is made up of 13 amino acids. This CDR3 is CAWSVSQNYGYTF. The CDR3 DNA is TGTGCCTGGAGTGTAAGTCAGAACTATGGCTACACCTTC.

V is TRBV5-1 and J is TRBJ1-5; D unresolved. The CDR3 runs 15 residues. CDR1 and CDR2 (germline): SGHRS, YFSETQ. V was clipped by 1 base and J by 5 bases, with 13 bases between them. The CDR3 region has the DNA TGCGCCAGCAGCTTGTCTGGCAGGTCAGATCAGCCCCAGCATTTT. Translating gives CASSLSGRSDQPQHF.

CDR3 protein: CASSPAGLSTDTQYF. The CDR3 nucleotides read TGTGCCAGCAGTCCTGCAGGGTTAAGCACAGATACGCAGTATTTT. This chain joins TRBV2 and TRBJ2-3, with a tentative D call TRBD1 (5 bases). Trimming took 5 bases from V and 0 from J, leaving 12 bases between them. CDR3 size: 15 residues. CDR1 and CDR2 from the germline V gene are SNHLY and FYNNEI.

This chain connects TRBV19 to TRBJ1-2; D might be TRBD1 (6 bases). The CDR3 length is 15 residues. The V and J ends lost 6 bases and 0 bases respectively, with 14 bases between them. Germline V CDR1 and CDR2: LNHDA, SQIVND (reference sequence). The CDR3 bases are TGTGCCAGTAGGCAATGGGACAACACTAACTATGGCTACACCTTC. This codes for CASRQWDNTNYGYTF.

The CDR3 coding sequence is TGTGCCAGCAGTGAGGGGAGACAGGGTGAGCAGTTCTTC. This codes for CASSEGRQGEQFF. The V gene is TRBV6-4, the J gene TRBJ2-1; 7 bases fit TRBD1. The CDR3 sequence is 13 residues long. The germline V gene encodes CDR1 MRHNA and CDR2 SNTAGT. With V trimmed by 3 bases and J by 9 bases, 5 bases remained unmatched.

The chain is built from TRBV11-2 and TRBJ1-2; TRBD1 agrees at 7 bases. CDR1 is SGHAT, CDR2 FQNNGV, per germline. V gave up 4 bases and J gave up 8 bases; unmatched junction bases: 7. The length of the CDR3 is 13 residues. The CDR3 DNA reads TGTGCCAGCAGCTCCGGACAGGCCTCAGGCTACACCTTC. Its translation is CASSSGQASGYTF.

The chain carries TRBV3-1 (or the pseudogene TRBV3-2) and TRBJ1-1; tentative D call: TRBD1 (6 bases). The V gene lost 1 base and the J gene lost 10 bases, with 13 bases spanning the gap. The CDR3 is 13 amino acids. In germline, CDR1 is LGHDT, CDR2 YNNKEL (reference sequence). CDR3 in DNA: TGTGCCAGCAGCCAAGGCCTGGGGGCAAGAGCTTTCTTT. This codes for CASSQGLGARAFF.

The J gene is TRBJ1-5, the V gene TRBV10-3, with D perhaps matching TRBD1 (5 bases). Germline CDR1 and CDR2: ENHRY and SYGVKD. Trimming stripped 9 bases from V and 4 bases from J, with 16 bases between. This CDR3 spans 14 amino acids. The CDR3 protein is CAIRDGNPNQPQHF. The CDR3 bases are TGTGCCATTCGGGACGGGAACCCTAATCAGCCCCAGCATTTT.

The chain combines TRBV28 with TRBJ1-1, with D hard to call. Germline loops: CDR1 MDHEN, CDR2 SYDVKM. Trimming took off 5 bases at V and 4 bases at J, with 8 bases between the two ends. This CDR3 contains 12 residues. DNA for the CDR3: TGTGCCAGCAGTAAGGAACCCACTGAAGCTTTCTTT. This gives the protein CASSKEPTEAFF.

This clone was detected only once. The chain combines TRBV3-1 (or the pseudogene TRBV3-2) with TRBJ1-1; TRBD1 agrees at 7 bases. The CDR3 sequence is 14 residues long. V gave up 3 bases and J gave up 3 bases; unmatched junction bases: 4. Germline V gives CDR1 LGHDT, CDR2 YNNKEL (reference sequence). The CDR3 loop is CASSHRGGDTEAFF. CDR3 bases: TGTGCCAGCAGCCACAGGGGGGGGGACACTGAAGCTTTCTTT.

The V and J genes are TRBV28 and TRBJ2-7; 11 bases are shared with TRBD1. With 6 bases clipped from V and 2 bases from J, the junction kept 6 bases outside the gene matches. The CDR3 sequence is 15 residues long. The V gene's germline CDR1 is MDHEN and CDR2 SYDVKM. CDR3: CASSPGTGGPYEQYF. CDR3 in DNA: TGTGCCAGCAGCCCCGGGACAGGGGGTCCCTACGAGCAGTACTTC.

V gene TRBV10-2 combines with J gene TRBJ2-5, with 11 positions matching TRBD2. Trimming at V came to 7 bases and at J to 4 bases, leaving 5 bases not matched to a gene. There are 14 residues in the CDR3. The germline CDR1 and CDR2 sequences are WSHSY and SAAADI. CDR3 sequence reads: CASTHSGGAETQYF. The CDR3 DNA reads as TGCGCCAGCACGCATAGCGGGGGGGCAGAGACCCAGTACTTC.

This chain uses TRBV6-2 or TRBV6-3 with TRBJ1-4; the D is unclear. Germline CDR1 MNHEY, CDR2 SVGEGT. V was pared by 2 bases and J by 8 bases, with 3 bases between. The CDR3 has 11 residues. The CDR3 reads CASSYGEKLFF. CDR3 sequence (DNA): TGTGCCAGCAGTTACGGCGAAAAACTGTTTTTT.

The chain links TRBV6-5 to TRBJ2-7; tentative D call: TRBD2 (6 bases). Per germline, CDR1 MNHEY and CDR2 SVGAGI. V lost 6 bases and J lost 3, with 15 bases in between. The length of the CDR3 is 14 residues. CDR3 loop: CASSPIGTYYEQYF. DNA of the CDR3: TGTGCCAGCAGCCCAATTGGGACTTACTACGAGCAGTACTTC.

This sequence joins TRBV6-5 and TRBJ2-1; 9 bases match TRBD2. Germline CDR1 reads MNHEY; CDR2 reads SVGAGI. Trimming removed 2 bases from V and 8 bases from J; junction bases left unmatched: 7. The CDR3 runs 15 residues. CDR3 loop: CASSYARGGADEQFF. The CDR3 DNA reads TGTGCCAGCAGTTACGCTCGCGGGGGGGCCGATGAGCAGTTCTTC.

The chain couples TRBV30 to TRBJ1-1, with a weak D call TRBD1 (5 bases). CDR3 size: 13 residues. CDR1 and CDR2 (germline): GTSNPN, SVGIG (reference sequence). Trimming pared 0 bases from V and 4 bases from J, leaving 9 bases between. CDR3: CAWSVGAGTEAFF. CDR3 coding DNA: TGTGCCTGGAGTGTCGGGGCTGGCACTGAAGCTTTCTTT.

The CDR3 is CASGEETGGDSPLHF. In DNA form, the CDR3 reads TGTGCCAGCGGGGAAGAAACAGGGGGCGATTCACCCCTCCACTTT. J is TRBJ1-6 and V is TRBV6-6; the match to TRBD1 covers 9 bases. This CDR3 spans 15 amino acids. The J segment lost 8 bases and the V segment lost 8 bases, leaving 10 bases of the junction unmatched. CDR1 is MNHNY and CDR2 is SVGAGI in the germline V gene (reference sequence).

J is TRBJ1-1 and V is TRBV16, with D possibly matching TRBD1 (5 bases). The CDR3 loop spans 13 amino acids. V dropped 6 bases and J dropped 1 base, with 9 bases sitting between them. Germline V gene lookup returns CDR1 KGHSY and CDR2 FQNENV. CDR3: CASSYQGNTEAFF. For the CDR3, the DNA is TGTGCCAGCAGTTACCAGGGGAACACTGAAGCTTTCTTT.

The chain couples TRBV24-1 to TRBJ2-5, with D perhaps matching TRBD1 or TRBD2 (5 bases each). The CDR3 is 15 amino acids. Trimming cost V 4 bases and J 0 bases, with 11 bases left between them. Germline CDR1 KGHDR, CDR2 SFDVKD. The CDR3 region is CATSESGRYQETQYF. CDR3 coding DNA: TGTGCCACCAGTGAGTCAGGGAGATACCAAGAGACCCAGTACTTC.

The CDR3 coding sequence is TGTGCCAGCAGCTTGAATAACTATGGCTACACCTTC. This sequence encodes CASSLNNYGYTF. This chain links TRBV11-3 with TRBJ1-2, with no clear D. With 3 bases removed from V and 1 base from J, the gap between germline ends came to 3 bases. Germline-derived CDR1 and CDR2 are SGHNT and YENEEA. There are 12 residues in the CDR3.

The chain recombines TRBV11-2 with TRBJ2-1, with TRBD1 identical over 8 bases. With 3 bases clipped from V and 10 bases from J, the junction kept 8 bases outside the gene matches. The CDR3 sequence is 14 residues long. Germline V gene data show CDR1 as SGHAT and CDR2 as FQNNGV. The CDR3 sequence: CASSLTGASSEQFF. CDR3 bases: TGTGCCAGCAGCTTGACAGGGGCGTCCTCGGAGCAGTTCTTC.